Below, one T cell receptor beta chain is given with its context. Its target is not known. Other DNA sequences in this sample translate to the same CDR3. This specimen belongs to a study of beta chain features in type 1 diabetes. Study summary: There were some 110 million sorted cells examined across all samples.

Points from the study as a whole: Diminished insertions and augmented deletions at VDJ junctions characterized type 1 diabetes patients. Patients with Type 1 diabetes showed moderately but significantly shorter TCRB CDR3s in all four CD4+ subsets. Within the patient group, naive, central memory and Treg TCRB repertoires appeared more similar to each other than within healthy donors.

The whole isolated RNA underwent reverse transcription, so sequencing captured expressed TCRB transcripts. Naive, central memory and regulatory T cell samples produced a mean of around 4 million reads. Using immunoSEQ multiplex PCR, the repertoire was profiled, and TCRdb retains in-frame clones only, with some absent. There are 500,000 to 850,000 clones in the sample; about an eighth occur only once, and nearly 0.04% lies in the top ten. The CDR3 runs 14 residues. Trimming pared 3 bases from V and 0 bases from J, leaving 3 bases between. CDR1 is ENHRY, CDR2 SYGVKD, per germline. Sequenced material: naive CD4+ T cells from blood. V and J are TRBV10-3 and TRBJ2-6; D is undetermined. The receptor was isolated from a man aged 18 to 35 with type 1 diabetes. The CDR3 nucleotides are TGTGCCATCAGTGATCTCTCTGGGGCCAACGTCCTGACTTTC. This encodes CAISDLSGANVLTF.